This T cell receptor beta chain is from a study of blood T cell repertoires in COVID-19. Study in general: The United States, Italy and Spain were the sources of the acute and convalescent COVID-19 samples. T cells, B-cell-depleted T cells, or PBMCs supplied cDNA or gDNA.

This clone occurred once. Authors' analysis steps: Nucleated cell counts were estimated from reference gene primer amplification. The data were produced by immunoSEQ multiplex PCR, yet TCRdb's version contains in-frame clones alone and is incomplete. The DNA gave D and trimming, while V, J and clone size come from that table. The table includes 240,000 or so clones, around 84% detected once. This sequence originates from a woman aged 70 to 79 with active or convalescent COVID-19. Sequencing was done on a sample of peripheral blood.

Here the CDR3 reads CASSFNRQEREAFF. The DNA of the CDR3 is TGTGCCAGCAGCTTCAATCGACAGGAGAGAGAAGCTTTCTTT. The chain links TRBV7-2 to TRBJ1-1, with D tentatively TRBD1 (6 bases). The CDR3 is made up of 14 amino acids. Trimming removed 3 bases at V and 8 bases at J, with 16 bases between. CDR1 is SGHTA, CDR2 FQGNSA, per germline.